This T cell receptor beta chain was identified in a study of blood T cell repertoires in COVID-19. Study overall: Researchers got acute and convalescent COVID-19 samples from the United States, Italy and Spain. T cells, B-cell-depleted T cells, or PBMCs provided the cDNA or gDNA that served as material.

In the original processing: The assay estimated nucleated cells by amplifying reference gene primers. Only in-frame clones appear in the TCRdb table, and some are missing; sequencing was by immunoSEQ multiplex PCR. V and J calls and clone size are copied from that table; D and trimming were computed from the DNA. Altogether 80,000 to 130,000 clones are present, 92% being singletons, with the ten largest covering around 5.7%. Germline V gene sequence: CDR1 SGHTA, CDR2 FQGNSA. V lost 3 bases and J lost 3, with 11 bases in between. The CDR3 covers 14 residues. The J gene is TRBJ1-2, the V gene TRBV7-2; a possible D gene is TRBD1 (5 bases). The source is a man between 65 and 85 years old with acute or convalescent COVID-19. The sequencing input was peripheral blood. The CDR3 DNA reads as TGTGCCAGCAGCTTGGCGCGGGGCGACTATGGCTACACCTTC. Its translation is CASSLARGDYGYTF. The full variable domain, its missing parts supplied by reference TRBV7-2 and TRBJ1-2, is GAGVSQSPSNKVTEKGKDVELRCDPISGHTALYWYRQSLGQGLEFLIYFQGNSAPDKSGLPSDRFSAERTGGSVSTLTIQRTQQEDSAVYLCASSLARGDYGYTFGSGTRLTVV.